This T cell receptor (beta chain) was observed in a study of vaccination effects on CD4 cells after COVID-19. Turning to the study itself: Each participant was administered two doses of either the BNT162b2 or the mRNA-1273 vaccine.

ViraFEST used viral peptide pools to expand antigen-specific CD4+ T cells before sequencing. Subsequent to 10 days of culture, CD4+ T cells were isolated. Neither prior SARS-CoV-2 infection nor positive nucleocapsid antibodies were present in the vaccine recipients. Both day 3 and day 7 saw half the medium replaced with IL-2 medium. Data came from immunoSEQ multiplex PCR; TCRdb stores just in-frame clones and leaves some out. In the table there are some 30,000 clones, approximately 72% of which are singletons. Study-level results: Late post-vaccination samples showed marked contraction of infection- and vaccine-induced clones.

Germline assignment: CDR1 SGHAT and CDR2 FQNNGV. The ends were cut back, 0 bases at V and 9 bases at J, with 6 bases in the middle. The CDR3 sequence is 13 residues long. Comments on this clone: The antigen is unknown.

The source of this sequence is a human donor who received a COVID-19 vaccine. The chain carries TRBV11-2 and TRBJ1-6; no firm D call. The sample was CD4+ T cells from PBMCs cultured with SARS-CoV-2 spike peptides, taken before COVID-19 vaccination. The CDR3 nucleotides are TGTGCCAGCAGCTTAGAGGGTAGTTCACCCCTCCACTTT. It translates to CASSLEGSSPLHF.